Given below is one T cell receptor beta chain in context. Germline and junction disagree at one end, which may indicate a read error. These data are taken from a study of tumor-infiltrating lymphocytes in primary liver carcinoma. Across the whole study: The five patients, who were men and women, ranged in age from 30 to 69 years. There were tumors of stage T1-T3 N0M0, each 4.2 to 10 cm across.

TCR beta cDNA was reverse-transcribed from approximately 0.45 ug of total RNA. The reaction used a constant-region primer and ProtoScript II reverse transcriptase. The TCR beta library was amplified through three nested multiplex PCR rounds in a modified ARM-PCR procedure. Use of TRBV1-TRBV30 forward primers with a C-beta reverse primer characterized the first two PCR rounds, which lasted about 10 cycles each. TCRdb processed the multiplex PCR reads anew with MiXCR; each CDR3 protein has one entry. The sample lists about 120,000 distinct CDR3 sequences; around 70% were seen once. The CDR3 runs to 15 residues. Germline V CDR1 and CDR2: SGHVS, FQNEAQ. Co-extracted RNA and DNA came from about 19-30 mg of unsorted bulk tissue.

The rearrangement joins TRBV7-8 to TRBJ2-7; 9 positions agree with TRBD1. Sequencing input: tumor-adjacent normal liver tissue. The receptor was derived from a woman aged 55-70 years with primary liver carcinoma and hepatitis B virus infection. DNA for the CDR3: TGTGCCAGTAGCCATGCAGGGACAGGGACCTACGAGCGGTACTTC. This sequence encodes CASSHAGTGTYERYF.